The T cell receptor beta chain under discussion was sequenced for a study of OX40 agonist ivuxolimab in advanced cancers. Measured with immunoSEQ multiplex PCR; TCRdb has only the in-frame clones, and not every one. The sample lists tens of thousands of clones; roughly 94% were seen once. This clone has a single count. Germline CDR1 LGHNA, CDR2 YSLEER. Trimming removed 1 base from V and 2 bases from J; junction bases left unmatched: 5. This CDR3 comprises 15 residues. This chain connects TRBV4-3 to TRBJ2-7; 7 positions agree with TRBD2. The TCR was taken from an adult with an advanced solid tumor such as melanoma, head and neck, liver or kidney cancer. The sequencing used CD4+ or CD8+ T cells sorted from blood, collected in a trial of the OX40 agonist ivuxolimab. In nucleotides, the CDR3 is TGCGCCAGCAGCCAAGGGATAGCGGGTACCTACGAGCAGTACTTC. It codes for CASSQGIAGTYEQYF.